This T cell receptor (beta chain) was profiled in a study of blood T cell repertoires in COVID-19. Study overall: COVID-19 samples from acute and convalescent phases originated in the United States, Italy and Spain. Sources were T cells, B-cell-depleted T cells, or PBMCs; the material itself was cDNA or gDNA.

Followed longitudinally, the Seattle patients had been enrolled during active infection. CDR3 length: 16 amino acids. Germline-derived CDR1 and CDR2 are SGHVS and FNYEAQ. The ends were cut back, 2 bases at V and 4 bases at J, with 18 bases in the middle. Per the study methods: Reference gene primer amplification gave estimated nucleated cell counts. Sequencing was performed with immunoSEQ multiplex PCR; in TCRdb, only in-frame clones are kept and a portion is missing. V, J and clone size derive from that table, while D and trimming were established from the DNA sequence. This table has approximately 200,000 clones, about 85% appearing once.

This TCR came from a person aged 70 to 85 with COVID-19, enrolled during active disease. The source material was peripheral blood. The chain is built from TRBV7-6 and TRBJ2-7; D possibly corresponds to TRBD2 (6 bases). The DNA for the CDR3 is TGTGCCAGCAGCTTAACCGGGGGTGGGACCCCATACGAGCAGTACTTC. This translates into CASSLTGGGTPYEQYF.